This T cell receptor (beta chain) was documented in a study of radiation and T cells in renal cell carcinoma. Assay: immunoSEQ multiplex PCR; the TCRdb copy retains only in-frame clones and omits some. The sample consists of approximately 70,000 clones, approximately 80% of them appearing once. Time point noted: blood 4 weeks post-SBRT, at nephrectomy. Regarding treatment: 15 Gy SBRT to primary tumor, nephrectomy 4 weeks later. The tumor was a clear cell renal cell carcinoma. The source material was blood, sampled from a patient whose treatment included radiotherapy and nephrectomy. The sequence was obtained from a man between 60 and 70 years old with renal cell carcinoma.

The CDR3 is CAWSVPGGGPPTEQYF. CDR3 nucleotides: TGTGCCTGGAGTGTACCCGGGGGAGGCCCCCCGACCGAGCAGTACTTC. This chain uses TRBV30 with TRBJ2-7; maybe TRBD2 (6 bases). V lost 0 bases and J lost 6, with 21 bases in between. The germline CDR1 and CDR2 sequences are GTSNPN and SVGIG (reference sequence). The CDR3 has 16 amino acids. Filled out from reference TRBV30 and TRBJ2-7, the complete variable domain reads SQTIHQWPATLVQPVGSPLSLECTVEGTSNPNLYWYRQAAGRGLQLLFYSVGIGQISSEVPQNLSASRPQDRQFILSSKKLLLSDSGFYLCAWSVPGGGPPTEQYFGPGTRLTVT.